Each of the 23 T cell receptor beta chains below was sequenced from the same sample in a study of immune heterogeneity within non-small cell lung tumors. Multiplex PCR amplified TCR beta CDR3 with 32 V and 13 J primers. One entry per CDR3 protein results from TCRdb running MiXCR on the multiplex PCR reads. The sample contains about 15,000 distinct CDR3 sequences, around 28% of which appear only once. Bulk tumor genomic DNA (approximately 600 ng per sample) served as template. Biopsies that were spaced far apart were taken, several per primary tumor, during surgery. Patients went through curative surgery, and their non-small cell lung cancer was untreated and newly diagnosed. Sequenced material: lung tumor tissue. The receptors shown here come from a middle-aged man with non-small cell lung cancer.

This clonotype has just a few counts. The V call is TRBV5-1, the J call TRBJ2-5; maybe TRBD2 (6 bases). CDR1 is SGHRS, CDR2 YFSETQ, per germline. Trimming removed 4 bases from V and 2 bases from J, with 12 bases in between. This CDR3 has 14 residues. CDR3 in amino acids: CASSMGLTQETQYF. CDR3 coding DNA: TGCGCCAGCAGCATGGGACTCACTCAAGAGACCCAGTACTTC.

This clonotype has just a few counts. V and J are TRBV5-6 and TRBJ2-3; 11 bases match TRBD2. The V gene's germline CDR1 is SGHDT and CDR2 YYEEEE. This CDR3 has 16 residues. V lost 0 bases, J lost 4 bases, and 4 bases stayed unmatched. Here the CDR3 reads CASSLVTSGTSDTQYF. The CDR3 bases are TGTGCCAGCAGCTTGGTGACTAGCGGGACGTCAGATACGCAGTATTTT. The whole variable domain, remainder taken from reference TRBV5-6 and TRBJ2-3, is DAGVTQSPTHLIKTRGQQVTLRCSPKSGHDTVSWYQQALGQGPQFIFQYYEEEERQRGNFPDRFSGHQFPNYSSELNVNALLLGDSALYLCASSLVTSGTSDTQYFGPGTRLTVL.

Sample share makes this clonotype medium-sized. The rearrangement links TRBV19 to TRBJ1-2; 9 positions agree with TRBD1. The ends lost 4 bases at V and 2 bases at J; junction bases unmatched: 11. Germline V gene sequence: CDR1 LNHDA, CDR2 SQIVND (reference sequence). The CDR3 runs to 17 residues. The CDR3 region is CASSTQGGQGGNYGYTF. The CDR3 nucleotides are TGTGCCAGTAGTACCCAAGGGGGACAGGGAGGCAACTATGGCTACACCTTC.

This clonotype has only a few counts. V and J are TRBV7-9 and TRBJ2-7; 9 bases match TRBD1. This CDR3 has 13 residues. V dropped 5 bases and J dropped 6; count of bases not matched to a gene: 5. CDR1 and CDR2 from the germline V gene are SEHNR and FQNEAQ (reference sequence). DNA for the CDR3: TGTGCCAGCAGCCCGGACAGGGGATTCGAGCAGTACTTC. Its translation: CASSPDRGFEQYF.

With regard to this clonotype: This may come from a read error, since a much larger clone is one base off. The chain links TRBV7-2 to TRBJ1-1; no reliable D call. CDR1 is SGHTA and CDR2 is FQGNSA in the germline V gene. The CDR3 length is 13 residues. V lost 5 bases and J 10 bases, leaving 17 bases between the germline ends. For the CDR3, the DNA is TGTGCCAGCAGCCGACCTTCCGAAACTCGAGCTTTCTTT. This codes for CASSRPSETRAFF.

The chain recombines TRBV9 with TRBJ1-3; D call uncertain. Between the trimmed V and J ends, which lost 2 bases and 0 bases, there was a span of 9 bases. This CDR3 region has 15 residues. From germline, CDR1 is SGDLS and CDR2 YYNGEE. The CDR3: CASSVEPVSGNTIYF. The CDR3 coding sequence is TGTGCCAGCAGCGTGGAACCTGTCTCTGGAAACACCATATATTTT.

A word on this clonotype: A much larger clone sits a single nucleotide away, making a read error possible. The V gene is TRBV2, the J gene TRBJ1-1; TRBD1 aligns across 7 bases. V was pared by 10 bases and J by 4 bases, with 12 bases of the junction left unmatched. The CDR3 totals 14 residues. Germline CDR1 reads SNHLY; CDR2 reads FYNNEI. The CDR3: CAIRRQGTFTEAFF. CDR3 coding DNA: TGTGCCATCAGAAGACAGGGAACTTTCACTGAAGCTTTCTTT.

Points on this clonotype: Possible read error: a much larger clone is one base away. The gene calls are TRBV20-1 and TRBJ2-7, with no clear D. Deletions cut 6 bases from V and 2 bases from J, with 14 bases between. Germline assignment: CDR1 DFQATT and CDR2 SNEGSKA (reference sequence). The CDR3 loop spans 13 amino acids. CDR3 in amino acids: CSAEAAPTYEQYF. The CDR3 coding sequence is TGCAGTGCAGAGGCTGCACCCACCTACGAGCAGTACTTC.

This clonotype is categorized as medium-sized. The V call is TRBV30, the J call TRBJ2-1; TRBD2 might be the D (6 bases). The ends were cut back, 1 base at V and 4 bases at J, with 11 bases in the middle. Germline V gene sequence: CDR1 GTSNPN, CDR2 SVGIG (reference sequence). This CDR3 is 14 amino acids long. Written as DNA, the CDR3 is TGTGCCTGGAGTGAGTTAGCGGTATACAATGAGCAGTTCTTC. Translating gives CAWSELAVYNEQFF.

The J gene is TRBJ2-3, the V gene TRBV9; D is unresolved. With 4 bases removed from V and 5 bases from J, the gap between germline ends came to 11 bases. CDR3 size: 13 residues. In germline, CDR1 is SGDLS, CDR2 YYNGEE. The CDR3 nucleotides are TGTGCCAGCAGCCCCTCTCTGGGAGATACGCAGTATTTT. Amino acids: CASSPSLGDTQYF. The full variable domain, in which reference TRBV9 and TRBJ2-3 provide the parts outside the CDR3, is DSGVTQTPKHLITATGQRVTLRCSPRSGDLSVYWYQQSLDQGLQFLIQYYNGEERAKGNILERFSAQQFPDLHSELNLSSLELGDSALYFCASSPSLGDTQYFGPGTRLTVL.

This clonotype was seen ten or more times. This chain links TRBV10-3 with TRBJ2-1; 11 nucleotides match TRBD2. Unmatched junction bases numbered 6, after V lost 6 bases and J lost 8 bases. Germline V gives CDR1 ENHRY, CDR2 SYGVKD. CDR3 size: 14 residues. CDR3 loop: CAISTSGSTHEQFF. The CDR3 DNA is TGTGCCATCAGCACTAGCGGGAGCACCCATGAGCAGTTCTTC.

V and J are TRBV20-1 and TRBJ1-1, with D uncertain. Trimming removed 5 bases from V and 1 base from J, with 8 bases in between. The CDR3 is made up of 12 amino acids. CDR1 DFQATT and CDR2 SNEGSKA come from the germline V gene (reference sequence). The CDR3 region is CSARVTNTEAFF. CDR3 coding DNA: TGCAGTGCTCGGGTCACGAACACTGAAGCTTTCTTT.

The J gene is TRBJ1-2, the V gene TRBV30, with TRBD1 identical over 11 bases. Losses at the gene ends were 5 bases for V and 0 bases for J; bases not matched to a gene: 5. The length of the CDR3 is 15 residues. CDR1 is GTSNPN and CDR2 is SVGIG in the germline V gene (reference sequence). The CDR3 bases are TGTGCCTGGGAAGGACAGGGGGCCTCTAACTATGGCTACACCTTC. Residues: CAWEGQGASNYGYTF.

Concerning this clonotype itself: A much larger clone lies one base from this, so it may be a read error. This chain joins TRBV2 and TRBJ2-7, with 9 bases lining up with TRBD1. This CDR3 is built from 13 residues. Germline CDR1 reads SNHLY; CDR2 reads FYNNEI. CDR3 in DNA: TGTGCCAGCCTTTTGGACAGGGGAGACGAGCAGCACTTC. It translates to CASLLDRGDEQHF. Full variable domain (remainder filled in from reference TRBV2 and TRBJ2-7): EPEVTQTPSHQVTQMGQEVILRCVPISNHLYFYWYRQILGQKVEFLVSFYNNEISEKSEIFDDQFSVERPDGSNFTLKIRSTKLEDSAMYFCASLLDRGDEQHFGPGTRLTVT.

This clonotype was observed many times. The chain combines TRBV4-1 with TRBJ1-5; TRBD1 matches 7 bases. Germline loops: CDR1 MGHRA, CDR2 YSYEKL. The CDR3 covers 15 residues. Unmatched junction bases numbered 8, after V lost 2 bases and J lost 7 bases. The CDR3 coding sequence is TGCGCCAGCAGCCAAAGTCCCAGGGGGAACCAGCCCCAGCATTTT. It encodes CASSQSPRGNQPQHF.

This clonotype was found many times. The chain uses TRBV30 and TRBJ2-7; tentative D call: TRBD2 (6 bases). The length of the CDR3 is 12 residues. Looked up from germline, CDR1 is GTSNPN and CDR2 is SVGIG (reference sequence). The V and J ends lost 7 bases and 1 base respectively, with 11 bases between them. This chain's CDR3 is CASIAESYEQYF. The DNA for the CDR3 is TGTGCCTCAATAGCGGAGTCCTACGAGCAGTACTTC.

This clonotype is medium-sized by share. V gene TRBV27 combines with J gene TRBJ1-6; D unclear. The ends were cut back, 3 bases at V and 10 bases at J, with 10 bases in the middle. The CDR3 spans 13 residues. CDR1 and CDR2 (germline): MNHEY, SMNVEV (reference sequence). The CDR3 DNA reads as TGTGCCAGCAGTTTTGGCCTTGGGTCACCCCTCCACTTT. This sequence encodes CASSFGLGSPLHF.

As regards this clonotype: One base away lies a much larger clone, so this may be a sequencing read error. This chain links TRBV2 with TRBJ2-7; 7 positions agree with TRBD2. This CDR3 region has 13 residues. Germline CDR1 and CDR2: SNHLY and FYNNEI. The CDR3 protein is CATRALGDYEQNF. The CDR3 region has the DNA TGTGCCACGCGCGCATTAGGGGACTACGAGCAGAACTTC.

This clonotype was observed a few times. The rearrangement joins TRBV6-5 to TRBJ2-1; 9 positions match TRBD2. With 2 bases clipped from V and 15 bases from J, the junction kept 5 bases outside the gene matches. Germline CDR1 MNHEY, CDR2 SVGAGI. This CDR3 region has 12 residues. The CDR3 sequence: CASSYGAGGLFF. DNA for the CDR3: TGTGCCAGCAGTTACGGGGCGGGAGGGCTGTTCTTC.

On this clonotype itself: Possible read error: a much larger clone is one base away. The chain combines TRBV20-1 with TRBJ2-7; 10 bases map to TRBD1. The CDR3 loop spans 12 amino acids. The germline V gene has CDR1 DFQATT and CDR2 SNEGSKA (reference sequence). The CDR3 coding sequence is TGCATTGCGCCGGGACAGGGGCGCGAGCAGTACTTC. Residues: CIAPGQGREQYF.

Judged by abundance, this clonotype is medium-sized. The chain is built from TRBV27 and TRBJ2-7; D gene unclear. The CDR3 runs 13 residues. Trimming removed 3 bases from V and 0 bases from J, with 6 bases in between. Germline V CDR1 and CDR2: MNHEY, SMNVEV (reference sequence). This CDR3 is CASSFLNSYEQYF. DNA for the CDR3: TGTGCCAGCAGTTTCTTAAACTCCTACGAGCAGTACTTC.

The rearrangement links TRBV20-1 to TRBJ2-1; 10 bases line up with TRBD2. CDR1 and CDR2 (germline): DFQATT, SNEGSKA (reference sequence). V was clipped by 6 bases and J by 7 bases; unmatched bases: 15. This CDR3 is 16 amino acids long. CDR3 in amino acids: CSARLRTGLAENEQFF. The CDR3 nucleotides read TGCAGTGCCCGACTACGGACAGGACTAGCGGAGAATGAGCAGTTCTTC.

This clonotype has a count of ten or more. The rearrangement links TRBV5-1 to TRBJ1-6; D is undetermined. The CDR3 has 11 residues. Trimming left V 4 bases short and J 14 bases short, with 10 bases between. CDR1 and CDR2 (germline): SGHRS, YFSETQ. The CDR3 loop is CASSRGGTLHF. Written as DNA, the CDR3 is TGCGCCAGCAGCCGCGGAGGCACCCTCCACTTT.